What follows are 5 T cell receptor beta chains derived from one specimen sequenced in a study of spatial heterogeneity in lung cancer. A single record per CDR3 protein comes from TCRdb applying MiXCR to the 5' RACE reads. The table lists about 52,000 distinct CDR3 sequences, 7.4% of them singletons, with 35% in the top ten. Regarding time point: blood at routine non-recurrence follow-up after resection. Without sorting, whole RNA was sequenced from tumor, nontumor lung or frozen PBMC. Sequenced here: PBMCs, sampled at follow-up. The receptors come from a female donor with early-stage non-small cell lung cancer.

This clonotype appeared many times. This chain joins TRBV29-1 and TRBJ2-5, with TRBD2 as a possible D gene (5 bases). CDR1 is SQVTM and CDR2 is ANQGSEA in the germline V gene. Trimming removed 1 base at V and 5 bases at J, with 11 bases between. The CDR3 has 13 residues. CDR3 sequence (DNA): TGCAGCGTTGAAGTACTAGGACGGGAGACCCAGTACTTC. Translated: CSVEVLGRETQYF.

This clonotype has at least ten counts. The chain uses TRBV7-9 and TRBJ2-3; TRBD2 might be the D (5 bases). V was trimmed by 1 base and J by 3 bases, leaving 11 bases between them. The CDR3 is 15 amino acids. Germline CDR1 is SEHNR and CDR2 is FQNEAQ (reference sequence). CDR3 in amino acids: CASSLGALGTDTQYF. The CDR3 DNA reads TGTGCCAGCAGCTTAGGGGCACTAGGTACAGATACGCAGTATTTT.

This clonotype was seen many times. The rearrangement links TRBV18 to TRBJ2-3; D is uncertain. CDR1 KGHSH and CDR2 LQKENI come from the germline V gene. The CDR3 consists of 13 residues. V shed 5 bases and J shed 6 bases, with 12 bases lying between them. The CDR3 protein is CASSTPRRDTQYF. In DNA, the CDR3 is TGTGCCAGCTCAACTCCACGGCGGGATACGCAGTATTTT.

The chain is built from TRBV10-3 and TRBJ2-6; D not certain. The CDR3 is made up of 15 amino acids. CDR1 and CDR2 from the germline V gene are ENHRY and SYGVKD. The germline V and J ends were trimmed by 3 bases and 0 bases, with 6 bases remaining between them. The CDR3 DNA reads as TGTGCCATCAGTGACGGCGGCTCTGGGGCCAACGTCCTGACTTTC. Encoded protein: CAISDGGSGANVLTF.

This clonotype has only a few counts. This sequence joins TRBV20-1 and TRBJ1-1; D is unresolved. This CDR3 has 14 amino acids. Germline V gene lookup returns CDR1 DFQATT and CDR2 SNEGSKA (reference sequence). With 6 bases removed from V and 5 bases from J, the gap between germline ends came to 19 bases. The CDR3 here is CSARREAFPTEAFF. As DNA, the CDR3 is TGCAGTGCAAGAAGGGAGGCCTTCCCTACTGAAGCTTTCTTT.